This T cell receptor (beta chain) was recorded in a study of shared clonotypes between healthy human individuals. Study-level points and caveats: Apart from blood, nothing was sampled; tissue repertoires likely differ.

Sorted subsets were amplified in replicate PCRs using around 220 ng DNA, roughly 30,000 T cell genomes. TCRdb keeps only in-frame clones here, not all; method: immunoSEQ multiplex PCR. Among millions of clones listed, around 90% were seen once. This clone was detected once. Its specificity is not known. Germline V lookup: CDR1 SEHNR, CDR2 FQNEAQ (reference sequence). The CDR3 loop spans 14 amino acids. The V segment lost 9 bases and the J segment 5 bases; nucleotides outside the gene matches: 12. The specimen sequenced was naive CD4+ T cells sorted from blood. Indicated subset: CD45RA+ positively selected. The sequence was collected from a man aged 18 to 30 in good health. This sequence joins TRBV7-9 and TRBJ2-7, with 8 bases lining up with TRBD2. The CDR3 bases are TGTGCCAGTTCAGCAGGGCTAGCGGGCAACGAGCAGTACTTC. As protein: CASSAGLAGNEQYF.